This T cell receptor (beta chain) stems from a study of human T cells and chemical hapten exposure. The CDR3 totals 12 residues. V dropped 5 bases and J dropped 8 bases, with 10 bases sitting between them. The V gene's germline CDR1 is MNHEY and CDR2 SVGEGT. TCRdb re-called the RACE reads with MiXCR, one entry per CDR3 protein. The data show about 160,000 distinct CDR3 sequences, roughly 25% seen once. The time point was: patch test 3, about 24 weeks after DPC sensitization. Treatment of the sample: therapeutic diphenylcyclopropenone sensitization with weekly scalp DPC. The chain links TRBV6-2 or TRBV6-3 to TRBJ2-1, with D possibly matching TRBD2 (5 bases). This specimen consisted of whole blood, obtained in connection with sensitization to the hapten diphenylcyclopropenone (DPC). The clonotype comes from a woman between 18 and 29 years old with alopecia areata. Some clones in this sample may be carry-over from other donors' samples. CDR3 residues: CASSEGPHEQFF. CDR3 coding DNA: TGTGCCAGCAGTGAGGGCCCTCATGAGCAGTTCTTC.